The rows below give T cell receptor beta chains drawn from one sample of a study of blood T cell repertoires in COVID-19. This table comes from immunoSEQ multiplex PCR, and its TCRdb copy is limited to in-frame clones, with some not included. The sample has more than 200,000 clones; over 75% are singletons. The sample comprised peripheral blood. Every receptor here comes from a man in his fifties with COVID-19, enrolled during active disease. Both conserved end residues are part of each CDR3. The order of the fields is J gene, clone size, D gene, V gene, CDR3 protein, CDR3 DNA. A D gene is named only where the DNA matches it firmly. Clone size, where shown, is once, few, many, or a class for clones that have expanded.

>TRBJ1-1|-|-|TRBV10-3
CAIREVGTEAFF
TGTGCCATCAGGGAGGTCGGCACTGAAGCTTTCTTT
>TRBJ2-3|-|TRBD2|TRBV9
CASSAAAGGQADTQYF
TGTGCCAGCAGTGCTGCCGCGGGGGGGCAGGCAGATACGCAGTATTTT
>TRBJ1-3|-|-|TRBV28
CASSLSSPSGNTIYF
TGTGCCAGCAGTTTATCTAGCCCCTCTGGAAACACCATATATTTT
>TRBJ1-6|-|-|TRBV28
CASTRESSPLHF
TGTGCCAGCACTCGGGAGTCTTCACCCCTCCACTTT
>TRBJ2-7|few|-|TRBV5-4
CASSLGSGDEQYF
TGTGCCAGCAGCTTGGGGTCAGGGGACGAGCAGTACTTC
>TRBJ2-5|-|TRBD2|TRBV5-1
CASSPPSGSNQETQYF
TGCGCCAGCAGCCCTCCTAGCGGGAGTAACCAAGAGACCCAGTACTTC
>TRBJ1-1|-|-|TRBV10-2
CASRTATEAFF
TGCGCCAGTCGGACAGCCACTGAAGCTTTCTTT
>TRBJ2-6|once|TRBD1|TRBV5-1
CASTPDRVSGANVLTF
TGCGCCAGCACCCCGGACAGGGTCTCTGGGGCCAACGTCCTGACTTTC
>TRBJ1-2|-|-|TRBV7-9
CASSLIPVDYGYTF
TGTGCCAGCAGCTTAATTCCGGTCGACTATGGCTACACCTTC
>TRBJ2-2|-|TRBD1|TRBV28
CASSPYRGTGELFF
TGTGCCAGCAGTCCCTACAGGGGCACCGGGGAGCTGTTTTTT
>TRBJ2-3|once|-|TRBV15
CATSEGRTDTQYF
TGTGCCACCAGCGAGGGGAGGACAGATACGCAGTATTTT
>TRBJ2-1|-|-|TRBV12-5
CASGLYNEQFF
TGTGCTAGTGGTCTTTACAATGAGCAGTTCTTC
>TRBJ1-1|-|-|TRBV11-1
CASSPSSRLGAFF
TGTGCCAGCAGCCCCTCCTCGCGGCTTGGAGCTTTCTTT
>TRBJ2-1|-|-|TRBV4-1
CASSQDGSVNEQFF
TGCGCCAGCAGCCAAGACGGTTCCGTCAATGAGCAGTTCTTC
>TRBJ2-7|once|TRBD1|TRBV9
CASSVGTGLGEQYF
TGTGCCAGCAGCGTCGGGACAGGGTTAGGCGAGCAGTACTTC
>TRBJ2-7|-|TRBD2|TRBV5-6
CASSPGLAGGKYF
TGTGCCAGCAGCCCGGGACTAGCGGGAGGGAAGTACTTC
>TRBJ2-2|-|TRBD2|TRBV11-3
CASSSGTSGNTGELFF
TGTGCCAGCAGCTCGGGGACTAGCGGAAACACCGGGGAGCTGTTTTTT
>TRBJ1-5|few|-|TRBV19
CASSMKQGAVQPQHF
TGTGCCAGTAGTATGAAACAGGGTGCCGTTCAGCCCCAGCATTTT